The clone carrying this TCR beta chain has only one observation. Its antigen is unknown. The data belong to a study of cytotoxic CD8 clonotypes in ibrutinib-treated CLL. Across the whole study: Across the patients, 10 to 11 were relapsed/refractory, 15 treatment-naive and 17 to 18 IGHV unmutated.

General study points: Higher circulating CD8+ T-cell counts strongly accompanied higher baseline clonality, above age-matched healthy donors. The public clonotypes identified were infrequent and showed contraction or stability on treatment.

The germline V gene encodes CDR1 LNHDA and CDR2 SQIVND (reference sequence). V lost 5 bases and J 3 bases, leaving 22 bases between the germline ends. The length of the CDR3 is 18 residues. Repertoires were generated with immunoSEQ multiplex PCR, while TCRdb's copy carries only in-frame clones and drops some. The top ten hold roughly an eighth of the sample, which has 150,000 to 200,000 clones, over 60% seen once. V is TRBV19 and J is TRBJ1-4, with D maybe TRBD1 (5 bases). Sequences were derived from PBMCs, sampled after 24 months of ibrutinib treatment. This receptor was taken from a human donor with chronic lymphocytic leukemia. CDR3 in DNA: TGTGCCAGTAGTCCCAGAGGGGACTTCGGCATGGCTAATGAAAAACTGTTTTTT. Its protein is CASSPRGDFGMANEKLFF.